One and the same sample provided the 20 T cell receptor beta chains below, sequenced in a study of T cells in narcolepsy. TCRdb keeps only in-frame clones here, not all; method: immunoSEQ multiplex PCR. The sample consists of approximately 30,000 clones, 80% to 90% of them appearing once. Sequencing used CD45RA- memory CD4+ T cells from PBMCs. These receptors were taken from a human donor with narcolepsy.

This clone was recorded a few times. The chain uses TRBV27 and TRBJ1-3, with D unresolved. The CDR3 length is 13 residues. With 6 bases removed from V and 2 bases from J, the gap between germline ends came to 8 bases. CDR1 and CDR2 from the germline V gene are MNHEY and SMNVEV (reference sequence). CDR3 region: CASSFGAGNTIYF. The CDR3 DNA is TGTGCCAGCAGCTTCGGAGCTGGAAACACCATATATTTT.

CDR3: CASGDRGHSAGELFF. The CDR3 DNA is TGTGCCAGCGGTGACAGGGGGCATTCCGCCGGGGAGCTGTTTTTT. The genes are TRBV11-2 and TRBJ2-2; 10 nucleotides line up with TRBD1. V trimming: 8 bases; J trimming: 6 bases; junction bases outside the gene matches: 9. This CDR3 contains 15 residues. In germline, CDR1 is SGHAT, CDR2 FQNNGV. The whole variable domain, filled in from reference TRBV11-2 and TRBJ2-2, reads EAGVAQSPRYKIIEKRQSVAFWCNPISGHATLYWYQQILGQGPKLLIQFQNNGVVDDSQLPKDRFSAERLKGVDSTLKIQPAKLEDSAVYLCASGDRGHSAGELFFGEGSRLTVL.

The chain carries TRBV5-1 and TRBJ2-7; D is possibly TRBD1 or TRBD2 (5 bases each). This CDR3 is built from 15 residues. Trimming removed 3 bases at V and 3 bases at J, with 16 bases between. Germline-derived CDR1 and CDR2 are SGHRS and YFSETQ. The CDR3 bases are TGCGCCAGCAGCTGGCCCGTGAGGGGCCGCTACGAGCAGTACTTC. Residues: CASSWPVRGRYEQYF.

The chain carries TRBV7-2 and TRBJ1-5; D possibly corresponds to TRBD1 (5 bases). Germline CDR1 reads SGHTA; CDR2 reads FQGNSA. V gave up 6 bases and J gave up 1 base, with 13 bases separating them. The CDR3 has 15 amino acids. The CDR3 bases are TGTGCCAGCAGTCAGACGGGGGGGAGCAATCAGCCCCAGCATTTT. Its translation: CASSQTGGSNQPQHF.

The chain is built from TRBV6-1 and TRBJ2-7; 10 bases are a match to TRBD1. The CDR3 length is 14 residues. After removal of 5 bases from V and 3 bases from J, the junction contained 4 bases not matched to a gene. From germline, CDR1 is MNHNS and CDR2 SASEGT. The CDR3 sequence is CASSPTGGVYEQYF. The DNA of the CDR3 is TGTGCCAGCAGTCCGACAGGGGGCGTCTACGAGCAGTACTTC.

This chain connects TRBV30 to TRBJ2-1, with 12 positions matching TRBD2. This CDR3 has 15 amino acids. The junction had 6 bases not matched to a gene; V was cut back by 5 bases and J by 4 bases. Germline values: CDR1 GTSNPN, CDR2 SVGIG (reference sequence). The CDR3 is CAWAKGTSGYNEQFF. DNA for the CDR3: TGTGCCTGGGCCAAAGGGACTAGCGGGTACAATGAGCAGTTCTTC.

The chain has TRBV27 and TRBJ2-7; 7 bases match TRBD1. Germline CDR1 is MNHEY and CDR2 is SMNVEV (reference sequence). The trim removed 5 bases at V and 4 bases at J, leaving 5 bases unmatched. The CDR3 totals 13 residues. This chain's CDR3 is CASSEGQIYEQYF. CDR3 in DNA: TGTGCCAGCAGTGAGGGACAGATATACGAGCAGTACTTC.

V usage is TRBV19 and J usage is TRBJ1-2, with no clear D. The CDR3 consists of 14 residues. V was clipped by 7 bases and J by 2 bases, with 14 bases between them. CDR1 and CDR2 from the germline V gene are LNHDA and SQIVND (reference sequence). CDR3 sequence reads: CASTGIPANYGYTF. The DNA for the CDR3 is TGTGCCAGTACCGGGATTCCGGCCAACTATGGCTACACCTTC.

The rearrangement uses TRBV6-1 and TRBJ1-1, with D possibly being TRBD1 (6 bases). There are 12 residues in the CDR3. Germline V gene data show CDR1 as MNHNS and CDR2 as SASEGT. The ends were cut back, 7 bases at V and 5 bases at J, with 11 bases in the middle. The CDR3 DNA follows: TGTGCCAGCACAATAGGGGGAACTGAAGCTTTCTTT. It codes for CASTIGGTEAFF.

The V and J genes are TRBV18 and TRBJ1-3, with D maybe TRBD1 (5 bases). Germline lookup yields CDR1 KGHSH and CDR2 LQKENI. V lost 3 bases and J 4 bases, leaving 16 bases between the germline ends. The CDR3 consists of 16 residues. The CDR3 here is CASSPPGQATGNTIYF. The DNA for the CDR3 is TGTGCCAGCTCACCTCCAGGGCAGGCAACAGGAAACACCATATATTTT.

The genes are TRBV28 and TRBJ1-6, with D hard to call. The CDR3 runs to 14 residues. Trimming left V 5 bases short and J 4 bases short, with 9 bases between. Germline CDR1 and CDR2: MDHEN and SYDVKM. The CDR3 DNA sequence: TGTGCCAGCAGTGGAGGCAGGTATAATTCACCCCTCCACTTT. Its protein is CASSGGRYNSPLHF.

This chain uses TRBV6-1 with TRBJ2-7; 9 bases are a match to TRBD2. Germline values: CDR1 MNHNS, CDR2 SASEGT. V shed 4 bases and J 2 bases; nucleotides not matched to a gene: 6. The CDR3 has 15 residues. CDR3 in amino acids: CASSALLAGPYEQYF. For the CDR3, the DNA is TGTGCCAGCAGTGCACTACTAGCGGGCCCCTACGAGCAGTACTTC.

The CDR3 region has the DNA TGCGCCAGCAGCCGGGGGGCCATAACAGATACGCAGTATTTT. Amino acids: CASSRGAITDTQYF. The rearrangement links TRBV5-1 to TRBJ2-3; D perhaps matches TRBD2 (7 bases). The length of the CDR3 is 14 residues. Germline V lookup: CDR1 SGHRS, CDR2 YFSETQ. Between the trimmed V and J ends, which lost 4 bases and 3 bases, there was a span of 12 bases.

Remarks on this clone: In the same sample, other DNA sequences code for this CDR3. The V and J genes are TRBV30 and TRBJ2-7; 7 bases fit TRBD2. This CDR3 is 15 amino acids long. CDR1 and CDR2 from the germline V gene are GTSNPN and SVGIG (reference sequence). V dropped 4 bases and J dropped 0; count of bases not matched to a gene: 9. CDR3 DNA sequence: TGTGCCTGGACCCCCCGACTAGCCGCCTCCTACGAGCAGTACTTC. Protein: CAWTPRLAASYEQYF. Using reference TRBV30 and TRBJ2-7 for the parts outside the CDR3, the full variable domain is SQTIHQWPATLVQPVGSPLSLECTVEGTSNPNLYWYRQAAGRGLQLLFYSVGIGQISSEVPQNLSASRPQDRQFILSSKKLLLSDSGFYLCAWTPRLAASYEQYFGPGTRLTVT.

A remark on this clone: Additional DNA sequences in this sample encode the identical CDR3. V usage is TRBV19 and J usage is TRBJ2-2, with a tentative D call TRBD1 (6 bases). The germline V and J ends were trimmed by 4 bases and 0 bases, with 9 bases remaining between them. Germline V gene data show CDR1 as LNHDA and CDR2 as SQIVND (reference sequence). CDR3 length: 15 amino acids. CDR3 coding DNA: TGTGCCAGTAGTACCAGGACAGCGAACACCGGGGAGCTGTTTTTT. It is translated as CASSTRTANTGELFF.

The chain combines TRBV19 with TRBJ1-6, with TRBD1 identical over 8 bases. CDR1 LNHDA and CDR2 SQIVND come from the germline V gene (reference sequence). Trimming took 5 bases from V and 4 from J; bases not matched to a gene: 10. The CDR3 spans 17 residues. CDR3 sequence (DNA): TGTGCCAGTAGTTCCTATCTGGACAGGGATTATAATTCACCCCTCCACTTT. Translation gives CASSSYLDRDYNSPLHF.

The rearrangement uses TRBV7-2 and TRBJ2-2, with D tentatively TRBD1 or TRBD2 (5 bases each). The CDR3 runs to 14 residues. Germline V gene lookup returns CDR1 SGHTA and CDR2 FQGNSA. V shed 5 bases and J shed 2 bases, with 9 bases lying between them. CDR3 nucleotide sequence: TGTGCCAGCAGCCCGGGGCCTAACACCGGGGAGCTGTTTTTT. This gives the protein CASSPGPNTGELFF.

The rearrangement uses TRBV28 and TRBJ2-5; D perhaps matches TRBD1 (6 bases). The J call is uncertain, as TRBJ2-7 better fits the DNA end. Germline CDR1 and CDR2: MDHEN and SYDVKM. This CDR3 comprises 15 residues. The CDR3 coding sequence is TGTGCCAGCAGTTTCCGTGGGGGCCAGATCTACGAGCAGTACTTC. It codes for CASSFRGGQIYEQYF.

This chain joins TRBV30 and TRBJ2-7; D is unclear. V dropped 1 base and J dropped 4 bases, with 5 bases sitting between them. The CDR3 covers 11 residues. The germline gives CDR1 GTSNPN, CDR2 SVGIG (reference sequence). The CDR3 protein is CAWSEAYEQYF. The CDR3 DNA is TGTGCCTGGAGTGAGGCTTACGAGCAGTACTTC. The variable domain in full, with the rest retrieved from reference TRBV30 and TRBJ2-7, is SQTIHQWPATLVQPVGSPLSLECTVEGTSNPNLYWYRQAAGRGLQLLFYSVGIGQISSEVPQNLSASRPQDRQFILSSKKLLLSDSGFYLCAWSEAYEQYFGPGTRLTVT.

The rearrangement joins TRBV19 to TRBJ2-1; D perhaps matches TRBD1 (6 bases). The V end was cut by 6 bases, the J end by 5 bases, with 11 bases between. The CDR3 consists of 13 residues. Per the germline V gene, CDR1 is LNHDA and CDR2 is SQIVND (reference sequence). The CDR3 spells CASRYRVDNEQFF. As DNA, the CDR3 is TGTGCCAGTAGATACAGGGTGGACAATGAGCAGTTCTTC.